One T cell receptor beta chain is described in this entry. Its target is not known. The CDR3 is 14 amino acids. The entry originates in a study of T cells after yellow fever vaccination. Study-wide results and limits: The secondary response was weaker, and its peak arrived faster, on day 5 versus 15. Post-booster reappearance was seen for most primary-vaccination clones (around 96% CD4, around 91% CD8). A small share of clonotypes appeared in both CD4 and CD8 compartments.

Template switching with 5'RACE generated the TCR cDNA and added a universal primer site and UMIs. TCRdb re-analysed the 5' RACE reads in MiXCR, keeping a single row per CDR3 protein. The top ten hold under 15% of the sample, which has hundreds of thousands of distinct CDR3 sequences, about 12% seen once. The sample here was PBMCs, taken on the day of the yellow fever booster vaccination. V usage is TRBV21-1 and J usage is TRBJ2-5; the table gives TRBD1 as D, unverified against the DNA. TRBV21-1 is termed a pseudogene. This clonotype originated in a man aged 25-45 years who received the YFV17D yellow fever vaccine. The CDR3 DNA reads TGTGCCAGCAGCATTACGGGACAGCAAGAGACCCAGTACTTC. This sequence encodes CASSITGQQETQYF.